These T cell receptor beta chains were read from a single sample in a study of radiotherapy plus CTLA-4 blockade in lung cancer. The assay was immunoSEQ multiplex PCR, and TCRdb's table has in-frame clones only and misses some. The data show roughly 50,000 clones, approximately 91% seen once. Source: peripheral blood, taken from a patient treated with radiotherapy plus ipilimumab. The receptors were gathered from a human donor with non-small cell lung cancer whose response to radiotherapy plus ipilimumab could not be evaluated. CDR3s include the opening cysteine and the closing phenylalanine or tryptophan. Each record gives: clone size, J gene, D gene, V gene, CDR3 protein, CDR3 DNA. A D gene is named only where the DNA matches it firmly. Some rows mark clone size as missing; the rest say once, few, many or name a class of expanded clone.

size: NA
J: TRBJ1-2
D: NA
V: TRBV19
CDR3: CASSTSLGGSYGYTF
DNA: TGTGCCAGTAGTACCTCCCTGGGAGGCTCCTATGGCTACACCTTC

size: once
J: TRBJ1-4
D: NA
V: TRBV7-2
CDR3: CASSLTRDEKLFF
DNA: TGTGCCAGCAGCTTGACCAGGGATGAAAAACTGTTTTTT

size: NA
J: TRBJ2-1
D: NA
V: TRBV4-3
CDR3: CASSQEQAAYNEQFF
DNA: TGCGCCAGCAGCCAAGAACAGGCGGCCTACAATGAGCAGTTCTTC

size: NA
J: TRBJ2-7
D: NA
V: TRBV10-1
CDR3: CASSESRGGEQYF
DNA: TGCGCCAGCAGTGAGTCGAGGGGGGGCGAGCAGTACTTC

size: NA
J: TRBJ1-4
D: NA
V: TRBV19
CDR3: CASSISSQAPRGKLFF
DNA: TGTGCCAGTAGTATAAGCTCACAGGCTCCCCGGGGGAAACTGTTTTTT

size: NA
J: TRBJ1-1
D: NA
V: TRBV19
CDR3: CASSIQVQNTEAFF
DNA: TGTGCCAGTAGTATCCAGGTCCAGAACACTGAAGCTTTCTTT

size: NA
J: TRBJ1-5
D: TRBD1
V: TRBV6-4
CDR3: CASSDWDSVYSNQPQHF
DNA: TGTGCCAGCAGTGACTGGGACAGCGTCTATAGCAATCAGCCCCAGCATTTT

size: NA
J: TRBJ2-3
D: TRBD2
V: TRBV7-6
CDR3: CASSLEGRGGEAGGEDTQYF
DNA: TGTGCCAGCAGCTTAGAGGGCCGGGGGGGAGAAGCGGGAGGTGAGGATACGCAGTATTTT

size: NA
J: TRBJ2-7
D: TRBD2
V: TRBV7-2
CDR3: CASSLGGRHEQYF
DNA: TGTGCCAGCAGCTTAGGCGGGAGGCATGAGCAGTACTTC

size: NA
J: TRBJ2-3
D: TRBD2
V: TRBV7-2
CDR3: CASSLTRTSSLTDTQYF
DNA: TGTGCCAGCAGCTTAACCCGGACTAGTTCTCTCACAGATACGCAGTATTTT

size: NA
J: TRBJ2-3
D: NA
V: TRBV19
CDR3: CASSRQGSTDTQYF
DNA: TGTGCCAGTAGTAGGCAGGGTAGCACAGATACGCAGTATTTT

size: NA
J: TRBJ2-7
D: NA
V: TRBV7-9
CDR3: CASSSTYEQYF
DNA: TGTGCCAGCAGCTCAACCTACGAGCAGTACTTC

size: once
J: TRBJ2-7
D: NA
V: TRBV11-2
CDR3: CASTPPGQHYEQYF
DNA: TGTGCCAGCACCCCGCCTGGACAGCACTACGAGCAGTACTTC

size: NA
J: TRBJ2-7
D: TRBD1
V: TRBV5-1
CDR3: CASSPTVDRRLLF
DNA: TGCGCCAGCAGCCCTACCGTGGACAGGAGGTTGCTCTTC